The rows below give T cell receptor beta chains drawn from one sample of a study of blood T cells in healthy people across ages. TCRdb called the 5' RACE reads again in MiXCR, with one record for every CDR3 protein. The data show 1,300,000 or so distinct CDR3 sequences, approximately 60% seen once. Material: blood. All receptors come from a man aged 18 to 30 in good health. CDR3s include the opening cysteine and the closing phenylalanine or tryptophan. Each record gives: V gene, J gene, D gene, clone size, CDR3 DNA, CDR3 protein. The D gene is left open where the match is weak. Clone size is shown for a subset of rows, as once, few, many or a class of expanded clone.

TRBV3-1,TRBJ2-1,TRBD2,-,TGTGCCAGCAGCGGGGGACTAGCAGATGAGCAGTTCTTC,CASSGGLADEQFF
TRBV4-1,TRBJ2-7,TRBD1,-,TGCGCCAGCAGCCAAGGACAGGGGGCATGGAACGAGCAGTACTTC,CASSQGQGAWNEQYF
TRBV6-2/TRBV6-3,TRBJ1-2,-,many,TGTGCCAGCATCGAGTCCAGAATAGCTAACTATGGCTACACCTTC,CASIESRIANYGYTF
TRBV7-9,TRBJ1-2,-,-,TGTGCCAGCAGCTCCCCGGGACATAACAGGCCTGGCTACACCTTC,CASSSPGHNRPGYTF
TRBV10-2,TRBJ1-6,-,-,TGCGCCAGCAGTGAAGGCCAGGGGCTGACACCCCTCCACTTT,CASSEGQGLTPLHF
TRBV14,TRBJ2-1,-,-,TGTGCCAGCAGCCAAGAAACGGGGTTAGGTGGTTGGGAGCAGTTCTTC,CASSQETGLGGWEQFF
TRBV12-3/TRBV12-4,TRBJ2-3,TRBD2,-,TGTGCCAGCAGTGGACTAGCGGGAGTGTTTAGCACAGATACGCAGTATTTT,CASSGLAGVFSTDTQYF
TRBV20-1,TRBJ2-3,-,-,TGCAGTGCTAGTTGGGGGCCTCGCACAGATACGCAGTATTTT,CSASWGPRTDTQYF
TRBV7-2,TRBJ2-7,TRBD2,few,TGTGCCAGCAGCCATAGCGGGACCCCCTACGAGCAGTACTTC,CASSHSGTPYEQYF
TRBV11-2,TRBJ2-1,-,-,TGTGCCAGCAGCATCTCCAGGGTCGAGCAGTTCTTC,CASSISRVEQFF
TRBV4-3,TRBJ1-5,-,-,TGCGCCAGCAGCTTAGGACATAATAGCAATCAGCCCCAGCATTTT,CASSLGHNSNQPQHF
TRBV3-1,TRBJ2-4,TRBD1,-,TGTGCCAGCAGCCGAGCCGGGACAGGGGAGGACATTCAGTACTTC,CASSRAGTGEDIQYF
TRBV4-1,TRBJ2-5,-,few,TGCGCCAGCAGCCAAGAACCCTTACTAGCCCCGGAGACCCAGTACTTC,CASSQEPLLAPETQYF
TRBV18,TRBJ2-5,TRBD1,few,TGTGCCAGCGTCTCCGGGACAGGGTGGCAAGAGACCCAGTACTTC,CASVSGTGWQETQYF
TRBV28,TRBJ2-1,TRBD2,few,TGTGCCAGCAGTTTATCATTTACTAGCGGGGGGAATGAGCAGTTCTTC,CASSLSFTSGGNEQFF
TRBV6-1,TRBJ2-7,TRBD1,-,TGTGCCAGCAGTGATGCCGGGACAGGGATGTCCTACGAGCAGTACTTC,CASSDAGTGMSYEQYF
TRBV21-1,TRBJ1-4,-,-,TGTGCCAGCAGCACAACAGGGTCGCGGGGAAATGAAAAACTGTTTTTT,CASSTTGSRGNEKLFF